This is a list of T cell receptor beta chains from one sample in a study of blood T cell repertoires in COVID-19. Assay: immunoSEQ multiplex PCR; the TCRdb copy retains only in-frame clones and omits some. Here the sample spans 230,000 or so clones, approximately 90% being singletons. Sequenced input: PBMCs or T cells enriched from blood (not recorded which). These receptors came from a woman aged 25-40 years who had recovered from COVID-19. CDR3s include the opening cysteine and the closing phenylalanine or tryptophan. The D gene is left open where the match is weak. Some rows mark clone size as missing; the rest say once, few, many or name a class of expanded clone.

TRBD1	TRBV4-1	NA	TRBJ1-3	TGCGCCAGCAGCCAAGCGGACAGGCGCTCTGGAAACACCATATATTTT	CASSQADRRSGNTIYF
NA	TRBV25-1	NA	TRBJ1-1	TGTGCCAGCAGCGTATCGGGAGGGGGAGTTCCTTTCTTT	CASSVSGGGVPFF
NA	TRBV7-3	NA	TRBJ2-1	TGTGCCTCCAGGGGCGTTGGTGAGCAGTTCTTC	CASRGVGEQFF
NA	TRBV6-5	NA	TRBJ1-1	TGTGCCAGCAGTTACCTTTCAGGTCGACAGATTGAAGCTTTCTTT	CASSYLSGRQIEAFF
NA	TRBV19	NA	TRBJ2-3	TGTGCCAGTAGTATAGACGGCAGGGAAGCGCAGTATTTT	CASSIDGREAQYF
TRBD2	TRBV9	NA	TRBJ2-2	TGTGCCAGCAGCGTAGAACTAGCGGCAAACACCGGGGAGCTGTTTTTT	CASSVELAANTGELFF
NA	TRBV10-2	many	TRBJ2-7	TGCGCCAGCAGTGAGCCGGGGGAGCCGGGCGACTACGAGCAGTACTTC	CASSEPGEPGDYEQYF
NA	TRBV3-1/TRBV3-2	NA	TRBJ1-5	TGTGCCAGCAGCCAAGACCTGAATCAGCCCCAGCATTTT	CASSQDLNQPQHF
TRBD1	TRBV6-2/TRBV6-3	NA	TRBJ2-1	TGTGCCAGCAGCCTAATACCACAGGGGCGCGATGAGCAGTTCTTC	CASSLIPQGRDEQFF
TRBD1	TRBV6-5	NA	TRBJ1-2	TGTGCCAGCAGTTACTCGTTACAGGGGTACTATGGCTACACCTTC	CASSYSLQGYYGYTF
NA	TRBV4-2	NA	TRBJ1-2	TGTGCCAGCAGCCGAAACAGGGAGCAGAACTATGGCTACACCTTC	CASSRNREQNYGYTF
NA	TRBV2	NA	TRBJ1-1	TGTGCCAGCAGGGGGGACATGCCGAACACTGAAGCTTTCTTT	CASRGDMPNTEAFF
NA	TRBV19	NA	TRBJ1-2	TGTGCCAGTAGCCACGCGGGACACTATGGCTACACCTTC	CASSHAGHYGYTF
TRBD1	TRBV7-8	NA	TRBJ2-7	TGTGCCAGCAGCTCGACAGGGGGCTCCTACGAGCAGTACTTC	CASSSTGGSYEQYF
NA	TRBV12-3/TRBV12-4	NA	TRBJ1-2	TGTGCCAGCAGCCCAGCCCAAAGGAGGGGCTACACCTTC	CASSPAQRRGYTF
TRBD1	TRBV3-1/TRBV3-2	NA	TRBJ2-2	TGTGCCAGCAGCCAGGACAGGGGGCGGACCGGGGAGCTGTTTTTT	CASSQDRGRTGELFF
NA	TRBV15	NA	TRBJ1-2	TGTGCCACCACCACTGGGCCGCATACAGGGTCTGACTATGGCTACACCTTC	CATTTGPHTGSDYGYTF
TRBD1	TRBV15	NA	TRBJ2-5	TGTGCCACCAGCAGTGTACAGGGGGCGAGGGAGACCCAGTACTTC	CATSSVQGARETQYF
NA	TRBV9	NA	TRBJ2-2	TGTGCCAGCAGCGTCTCAGGGACGAACACCGGGGAGCTGTTTTTT	CASSVSGTNTGELFF
TRBD1	TRBV6-1	NA	TRBJ2-5	TGTGCCAGCAGTGGGTACGCGACAGGGGCACAAGAGACCCAGTACTTC	CASSGYATGAQETQYF
NA	TRBV19	NA	TRBJ1-3	TGTGCCAGTGCTAGAGCCAGCTCTGGAAACACCATATATTTT	CASARASSGNTIYF
NA	TRBV5-5	NA	TRBJ1-5	TGTGCCAGCAGCCCCCGGTGGGGGACTCATAGCAATCAGCCCCAGCATTTT	CASSPRWGTHSNQPQHF
NA	TRBV4-1	many	TRBJ1-6	TGCGCCAGCAGCCAAGGCCGATTGATGGGTAGGGGTTCACCCCTCCACTTT	CASSQGRLMGRGSPLHF
NA	TRBV5-8	NA	TRBJ2-5	TGTGCCAGCTACGGACAGCCGTACCAAGAGACCCAGTACTTC	CASYGQPYQETQYF
NA	TRBV5-6	NA	TRBJ2-1	TGTGCCAGCAGCCCCGGTTGGGGGGCCTACAATGAGCAGTTCTTC	CASSPGWGAYNEQFF
TRBD1	TRBV7-3	NA	TRBJ1-1	TGTGCCAGCAGCACGACAGGGGCCGACACTGAAGCTTTCTTT	CASSTTGADTEAFF
NA	TRBV3-1/TRBV3-2	NA	TRBJ1-2	TGTGCCAGCAGCCAAGGGGGTCCGGGGGCTAACTATGGCTACACCTTC	CASSQGGPGANYGYTF
NA	TRBV7-9	NA	TRBJ2-1	TGTGCCAGCAGCTTAGAGGTAGGAGGGGATGAGCAGTTCTTC	CASSLEVGGDEQFF
NA	TRBV2	NA	TRBJ2-5	TGTGCCAGCAGTGAAGTTCGAGGGGGTGGAGAGACCCAGTACTTC	CASSEVRGGGETQYF
NA	TRBV4-3	NA	TRBJ1-2	TGCGCCAGCAGCCCGGGGGAAGGGATCTATGGCTACACCTTC	CASSPGEGIYGYTF
NA	TRBV7-3	NA	TRBJ1-2	TGTGCCAGCAGCGAGTTGGACAGCTACTATGGCTACACCTTC	CASSELDSYYGYTF
TRBD2	TRBV5-1	NA	TRBJ2-3	TGCGCCAGCAGCTTGGAGCGGGGGCAAGGAGATACGCAGTATTTT	CASSLERGQGDTQYF
TRBD2	TRBV11-2	NA	TRBJ2-7	TGTGCCAGCAGCTTTCGGCGACTAGCGGGGGTAAGCTCCTACGAGCAGTACTTC	CASSFRRLAGVSSYEQYF
NA	TRBV11-2	once	TRBJ1-4	TGTGCCAGCAGCTTTGGGCCCACTAATGAAAAACTGTTTTTT	CASSFGPTNEKLFF
NA	TRBV19	NA	TRBJ1-5	TGTGCCAGTAGTTTGAGCGGCAATCAGCCCCAGCATTTT	CASSLSGNQPQHF
NA	TRBV20-1	NA	TRBJ2-7	TGCAGTGCTAGTCTCGGGTCGCTAAGCTCCTACGAGCAGTACTTC	CSASLGSLSSYEQYF
NA	TRBV12-3/TRBV12-4	NA	TRBJ2-5	TGTGCCAGCAGTCGGGTCCTCCAAGAGACCCAGTACTTC	CASSRVLQETQYF
NA	TRBV6-5	once	TRBJ1-4	TGTGCCAGCACCTCAGGGTCAACTAATGAAAAACTGTTTTTT	CASTSGSTNEKLFF
TRBD1	TRBV27	NA	TRBJ2-7	TGTGCCAGCAGTGTAGGGACAGGGGCTTACGAGCAGTACTTC	CASSVGTGAYEQYF
NA	TRBV11-2	NA	TRBJ2-2	TGTGCCAGCAGCTTAAGAGGGACCGGGGAGCTGTTTTTT	CASSLRGTGELFF
NA	TRBV19	NA	TRBJ1-5	TGTGCCAGTAGTATAGTAGTCAGGGCGGCTCAGCCCCAGCATTTT	CASSIVVRAAQPQHF
NA	TRBV10-3	NA	TRBJ2-5	TGTGCCATCAGTGAGGGGGGGGAGACCCAGTACTTC	CAISEGGETQYF
TRBD2	TRBV6-2/TRBV6-3	NA	TRBJ2-3	TGTGCCAGCAGTTACCCCGGACTAGCGGACACAGATACGCAGTATTTT	CASSYPGLADTDTQYF
NA	TRBV20-1	few	TRBJ2-5	TGCAGTGCTAGTCCGCTGGGCAAACAAGAGACCCAGTACTTC	CSASPLGKQETQYF
NA	TRBV4-3	once	TRBJ1-6	TGCGCCAGCAGCCAAGGGGTCCCAGGGTCGATCTCACCCCTCCACTTT	CASSQGVPGSISPLHF
NA	TRBV7-6	NA	TRBJ2-3	TGTGCCAGCAGCTTAGCGGGGGGGCCAGGAACAGATACGCAGTATTTT	CASSLAGGPGTDTQYF
NA	TRBV14	NA	TRBJ1-3	TGTGCCAGCAGCCGGACACGCGGAAACACCATATATTTT	CASSRTRGNTIYF
NA	TRBV4-3	NA	TRBJ2-7	TGCGCCAGCAGCCAAGCCCTAGTTTCCTACGAGCAGTACTTC	CASSQALVSYEQYF
NA	TRBV10-3	NA	TRBJ2-3	TGTGCCATCAGTGGAAGAATTTCGCGGAGGGAAATAGATACGCAGTATTTT	CAISGRISRREIDTQYF
NA	TRBV7-6	NA	TRBJ2-4	TGTGCCAGCAGCTCTATAACAGGGTCCCTAGCCAAAAACATTCAGTACTTC	CASSSITGSLAKNIQYF
NA	TRBV30	NA	TRBJ1-2	TGTGCCTGGAGCGTGTTACGGAGACCTGATAACTATGGCTACACCTTC	CAWSVLRRPDNYGYTF
TRBD1	TRBV4-2	NA	TRBJ1-3	TGTGCCAGCCGCAGACAGGGGTTGGAAGGAAACACCATATATTTT	CASRRQGLEGNTIYF
NA	TRBV3-1/TRBV3-2	NA	TRBJ2-3	TGTGCCAGCAGCCAACGACCCTGGGGACTCACAGATACGCAGTATTTT	CASSQRPWGLTDTQYF
NA	TRBV7-9	NA	TRBJ2-3	TGTGCCAGCAGCTTAGCTCCGGATACGCAGTATTTT	CASSLAPDTQYF
NA	TRBV3-1/TRBV3-2	NA	TRBJ2-1	TGTGCCAGCAGCCAACCCGGAGACAGATCGGGTAATGAGCAGTTCTTC	CASSQPGDRSGNEQFF
TRBD2	TRBV3-1/TRBV3-2	NA	TRBJ2-5	TGTGCCAGCAGCCAAAGACGGGGGACTAGTTTCCAAGAGACCCAGTACTTC	CASSQRRGTSFQETQYF
TRBD2	TRBV4-1	NA	TRBJ2-3	TGCGCCAGCAGCAGGGTAGCGGGGGCCACAGATACGCAGTATTTT	CASSRVAGATDTQYF
NA	TRBV7-2	NA	TRBJ1-1	TGTGCCAGCAGCTCCCTCCTTGGGGACTCCTCTGAAGCTTTCTTT	CASSSLLGDSSEAFF
NA	TRBV2	NA	TRBJ1-1	TGTGCCAGCAGAGGGGACTACACTGAAGCTTTCTTT	CASRGDYTEAFF
NA	TRBV19	once	TRBJ2-3	TGTGCCAGTAGGAACTCCAGCACAGATACGCAGTATTTT	CASRNSSTDTQYF